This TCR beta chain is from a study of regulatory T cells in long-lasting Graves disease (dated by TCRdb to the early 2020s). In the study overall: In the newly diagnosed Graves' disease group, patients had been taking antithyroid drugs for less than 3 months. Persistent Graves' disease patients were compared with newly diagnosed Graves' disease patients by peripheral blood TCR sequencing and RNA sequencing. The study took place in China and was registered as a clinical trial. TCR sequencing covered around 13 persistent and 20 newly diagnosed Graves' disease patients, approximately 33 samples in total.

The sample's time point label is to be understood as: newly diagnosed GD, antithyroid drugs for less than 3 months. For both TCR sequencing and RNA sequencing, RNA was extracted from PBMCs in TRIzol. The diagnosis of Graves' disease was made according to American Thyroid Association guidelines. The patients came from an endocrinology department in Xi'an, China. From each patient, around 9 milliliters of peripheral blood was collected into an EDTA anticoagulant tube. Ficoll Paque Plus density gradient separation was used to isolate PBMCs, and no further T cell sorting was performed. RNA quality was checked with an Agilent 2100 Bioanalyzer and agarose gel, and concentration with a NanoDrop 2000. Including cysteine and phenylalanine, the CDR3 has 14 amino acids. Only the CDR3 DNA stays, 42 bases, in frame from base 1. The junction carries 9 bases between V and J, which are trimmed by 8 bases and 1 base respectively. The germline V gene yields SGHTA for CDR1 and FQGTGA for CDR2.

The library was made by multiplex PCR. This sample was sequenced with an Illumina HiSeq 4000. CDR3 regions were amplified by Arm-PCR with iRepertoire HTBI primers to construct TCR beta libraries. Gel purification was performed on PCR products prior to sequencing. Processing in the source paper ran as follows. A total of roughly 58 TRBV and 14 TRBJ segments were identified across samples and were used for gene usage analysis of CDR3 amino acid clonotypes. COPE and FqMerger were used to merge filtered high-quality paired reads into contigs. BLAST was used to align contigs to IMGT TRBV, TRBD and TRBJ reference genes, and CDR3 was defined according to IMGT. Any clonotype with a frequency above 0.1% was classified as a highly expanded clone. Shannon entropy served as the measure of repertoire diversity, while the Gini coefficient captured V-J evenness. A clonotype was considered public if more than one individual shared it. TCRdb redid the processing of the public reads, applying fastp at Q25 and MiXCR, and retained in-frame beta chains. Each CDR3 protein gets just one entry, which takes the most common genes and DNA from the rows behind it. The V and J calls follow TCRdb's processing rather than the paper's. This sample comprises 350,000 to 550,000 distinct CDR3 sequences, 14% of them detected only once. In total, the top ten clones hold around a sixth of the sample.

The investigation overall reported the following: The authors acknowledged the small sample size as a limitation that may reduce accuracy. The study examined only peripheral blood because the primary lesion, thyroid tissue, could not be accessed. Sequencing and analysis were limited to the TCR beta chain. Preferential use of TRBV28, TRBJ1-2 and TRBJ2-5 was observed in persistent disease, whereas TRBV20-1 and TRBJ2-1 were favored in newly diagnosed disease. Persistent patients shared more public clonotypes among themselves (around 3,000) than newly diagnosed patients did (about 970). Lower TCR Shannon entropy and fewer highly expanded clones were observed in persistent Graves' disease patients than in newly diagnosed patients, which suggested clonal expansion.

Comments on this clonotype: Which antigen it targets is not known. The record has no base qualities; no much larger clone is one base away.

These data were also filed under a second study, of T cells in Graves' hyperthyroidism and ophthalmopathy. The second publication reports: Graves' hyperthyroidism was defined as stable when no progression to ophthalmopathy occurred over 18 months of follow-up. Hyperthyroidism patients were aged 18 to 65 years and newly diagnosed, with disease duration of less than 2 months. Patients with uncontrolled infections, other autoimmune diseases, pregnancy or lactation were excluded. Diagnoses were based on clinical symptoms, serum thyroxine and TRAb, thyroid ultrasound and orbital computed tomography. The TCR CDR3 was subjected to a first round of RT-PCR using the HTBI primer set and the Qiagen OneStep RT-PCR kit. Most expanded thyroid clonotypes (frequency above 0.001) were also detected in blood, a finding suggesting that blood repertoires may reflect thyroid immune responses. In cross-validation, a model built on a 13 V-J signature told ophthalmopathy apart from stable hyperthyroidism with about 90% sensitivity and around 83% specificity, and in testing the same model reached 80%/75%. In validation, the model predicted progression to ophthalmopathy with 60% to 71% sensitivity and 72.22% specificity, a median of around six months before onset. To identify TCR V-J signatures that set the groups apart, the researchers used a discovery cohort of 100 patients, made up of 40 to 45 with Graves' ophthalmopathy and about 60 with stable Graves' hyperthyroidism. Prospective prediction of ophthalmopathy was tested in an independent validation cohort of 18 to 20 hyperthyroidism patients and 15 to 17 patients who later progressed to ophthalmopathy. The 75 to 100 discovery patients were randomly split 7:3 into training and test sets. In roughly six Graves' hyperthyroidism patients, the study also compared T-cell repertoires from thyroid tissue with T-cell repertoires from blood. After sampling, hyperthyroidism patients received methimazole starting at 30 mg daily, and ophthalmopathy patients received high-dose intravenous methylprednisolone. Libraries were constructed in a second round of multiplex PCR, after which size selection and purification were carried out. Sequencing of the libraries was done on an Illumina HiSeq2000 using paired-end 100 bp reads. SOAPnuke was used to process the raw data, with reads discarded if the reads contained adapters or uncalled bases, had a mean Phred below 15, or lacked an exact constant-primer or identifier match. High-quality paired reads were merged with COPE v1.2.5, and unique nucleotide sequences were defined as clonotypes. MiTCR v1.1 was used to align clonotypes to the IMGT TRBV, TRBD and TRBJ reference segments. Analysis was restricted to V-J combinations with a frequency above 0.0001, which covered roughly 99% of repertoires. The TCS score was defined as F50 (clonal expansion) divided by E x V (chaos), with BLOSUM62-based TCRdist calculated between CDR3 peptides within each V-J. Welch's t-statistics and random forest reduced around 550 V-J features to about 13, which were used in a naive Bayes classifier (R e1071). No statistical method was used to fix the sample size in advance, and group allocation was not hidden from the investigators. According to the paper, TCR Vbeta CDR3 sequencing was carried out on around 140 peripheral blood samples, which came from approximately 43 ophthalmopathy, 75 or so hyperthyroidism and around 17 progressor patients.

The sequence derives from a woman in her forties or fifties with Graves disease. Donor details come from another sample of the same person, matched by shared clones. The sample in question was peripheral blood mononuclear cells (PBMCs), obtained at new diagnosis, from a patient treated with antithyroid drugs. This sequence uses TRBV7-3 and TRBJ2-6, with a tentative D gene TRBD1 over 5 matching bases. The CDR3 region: CASSSGSGANVLTF. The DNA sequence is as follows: TGTGCCAGCTCGTCAGGGTCTGGGGCCAACGTCCTGACTTTC.